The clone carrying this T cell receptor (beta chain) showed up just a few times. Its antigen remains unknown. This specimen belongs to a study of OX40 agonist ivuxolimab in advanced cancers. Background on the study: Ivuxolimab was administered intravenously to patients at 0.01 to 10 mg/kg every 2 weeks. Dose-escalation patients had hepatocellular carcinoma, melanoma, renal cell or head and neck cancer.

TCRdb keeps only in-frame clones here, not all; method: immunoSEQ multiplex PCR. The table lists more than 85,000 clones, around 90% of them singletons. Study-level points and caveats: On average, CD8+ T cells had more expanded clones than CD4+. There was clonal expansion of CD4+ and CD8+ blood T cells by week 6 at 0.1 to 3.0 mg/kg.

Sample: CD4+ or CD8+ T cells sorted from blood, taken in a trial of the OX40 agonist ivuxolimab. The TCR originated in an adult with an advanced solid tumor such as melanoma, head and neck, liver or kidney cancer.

CDR3: CSVGTGGDTEAFF. For the CDR3, the DNA is TGCAGCGTTGGGACAGGGGGAGACACTGAAGCTTTCTTT. This rearrangement joins TRBV29-1 to TRBJ1-1; 10 bases match TRBD1. Per the germline V gene, CDR1 is SQVTM and CDR2 is ANQGSEA. The CDR3 has 13 residues. The junction had 2 bases not matched to a gene; V was cut back by 4 bases and J by 3 bases.